This T cell receptor beta chain was obtained from a study of breast tumors, draining lymph nodes, adjacent tissues. Findings and caveats of the study: That most tumor T cells come from lymph nodes remained unproven. Tumor and nontumor repertoires were significantly more similar in luminal-like than in basal-like breast cancer. Compared with lymph nodes, tumors were less diverse; compared with nontumor tissue, more.

Samples came from axillary lymph nodes draining the breast cancer. Comments on this clonotype: The antigen remains unidentified. A much larger clonotype is one base distant, so this may be a read error.

Germline CDR1 is MNHEY and CDR2 is SMNVEV (reference sequence). The length of the CDR3 is 13 residues. MiXCR, applied by TCRdb to the multiplex PCR reads, yields one record per CDR3 protein. Among some 100,000 distinct CDR3 sequences, about 20% were seen once, and the ten largest hold over 1%. The sample comprised axillary lymph node tissue. This sequence originates from a female donor with breast cancer. Some clones in this sample may be carry-over from other donors' samples. The chain has TRBV27 and TRBJ2-7; possible D gene TRBD2, 5 bases. The CDR3: CASSLTRAYEKYF. DNA of the CDR3: TGTGCCAGCAGTTTAACTAGAGCGTACGAGAAGTACTTC.